This TCR beta chain appears in the sequencing data of a study of PD-1 blockade in classical Hodgkin lymphoma. Regarding time point: cycle 4 day 1 (C4D1), after more than five weeks of nivolumab. Each patient relapsed following autologous stem cell transplantation, and prior brentuximab vedotin exposure differed. Trimming stripped 3 bases from V and 1 base from J, with 11 bases between. The V gene's germline CDR1 is KGHSH and CDR2 LQKENI. This CDR3 is built from 15 residues. Profiling relied on immunoSEQ multiplex PCR, and the TCRdb table lists in-frame clones only, not all of them. The sample lists roughly 60,000 clones, around nine tenths occurring once.

The chain combines TRBV18 with TRBJ2-3, with D perhaps matching TRBD2 (6 bases). Sequenced here: peripheral blood mononuclear cells (PBMCs), sampled before the fourth cycle of nivolumab. This clonotype originated in a human donor with classical Hodgkin lymphoma. The CDR3 bases are TGTGCCAGCTCACCGCAAGCGGGTGGCACAGATACGCAGTATTTT. Amino acid sequence: CASSPQAGGTDTQYF.